These 25 T cell receptor beta chains came from one sample sequenced in a study of blood T cell repertoires in COVID-19. Using immunoSEQ multiplex PCR, the repertoire was profiled, and TCRdb retains in-frame clones only, with some absent. The table shows around 140,000 clones, with approximately 80% occurring only once. What was sequenced was peripheral blood. The receptors derive from a human donor in a cohort sampled during active COVID-19.

The V and J genes are TRBV2 and TRBJ2-1; 9 bases agree with TRBD2. The CDR3 is made up of 14 amino acids. V lost 7 bases and J lost 10; bases outside the gene matches: 11. Germline V CDR1 and CDR2: SNHLY, FYNNEI. The CDR3: CASKSREGRSEQFF. CDR3 DNA: TGTGCCAGCAAATCGCGGGAGGGCCGTTCCGAGCAGTTCTTC.

The chain employs TRBV7-2 and TRBJ2-2; 7 bases match TRBD2. Losses at the gene ends were 7 bases for V and 1 base for J; bases not matched to a gene: 6. CDR1 and CDR2 (germline): SGHTA, FQGNSA. The length of the CDR3 is 15 residues. The CDR3 protein is CASTPRGGNTGELFF. Written as DNA, the CDR3 is TGTGCCAGCACCCCCCGCGGGGGGAACACCGGGGAGCTGTTTTTT.

The J gene is TRBJ2-3, the V gene TRBV7-9; D perhaps matches TRBD1 (6 bases). CDR1 is SEHNR and CDR2 is FQNEAQ in the germline V gene (reference sequence). Trimming left V 4 bases short and J 1 base short, with 12 bases between. The CDR3 covers 15 residues. The DNA for the CDR3 is TGTGCCAGCAGCTCGGGACACCTGCGCACAGATACGCAGTATTTT. Translation: CASSSGHLRTDTQYF.

This chain links TRBV7-2 with TRBJ2-3; no clear D gene. Deletions cut 5 bases from V and 9 bases from J, with 12 bases between. Germline lookup yields CDR1 SGHTA and CDR2 FQGNSA. The CDR3 covers 12 residues. The CDR3 DNA sequence: TGTGCCAGCAGCCCGCCCTCGCGAACGCAGTATTTT. This encodes CASSPPSRTQYF.

This chain joins TRBV7-9 and TRBJ2-1; tentative D call: TRBD2 (5 bases). Germline-derived CDR1 and CDR2 are SEHNR and FQNEAQ (reference sequence). This CDR3 contains 15 residues. V lost 5 bases and J 6 bases, leaving 17 bases between the germline ends. CDR3 sequence: CASSPATLGLNEQFF. The CDR3 nucleotides are TGTGCCAGCAGCCCGGCGACATTAGGACTCAATGAGCAGTTCTTC.

Regarding this clone: Since a far larger clone is one base different, this is likely a read error. The sample carries other DNA sequences with the same CDR3. This chain links TRBV7-3 with TRBJ2-1; a possible D gene is TRBD1 (6 bases). Germline CDR1 reads SGHTA; CDR2 reads FQGTGA. V was shortened by 5 bases and J by 7 bases, with 9 bases between the two germline ends. The CDR3 spans 12 residues. CDR3 DNA sequence: TGTGCCAGCAGCCCCACAGGGAATGAGCAGTTCTTC. Its protein is CASSPTGNEQFF. The variable domain in full, with the rest retrieved from reference TRBV7-3 and TRBJ2-1, is GAGVSQTPSNKVTEKGKYVELRCDPISGHTALYWYRQSLGQGPEFLIYFQGTGAADDSGLPNDRFFAVRPEGSVSTLKIQRTERGDSAVYLCASSPTGNEQFFGPGTRLTVL.

This clone was detected once. The CDR3 region is CASSEPTGASYEQYF. CDR3 coding DNA: TGTGCCAGCAGTGAACCCACGGGAGCTTCCTACGAGCAGTACTTC. The chain combines TRBV6-1 with TRBJ2-7; TRBD2 might be the D (6 bases). CDR1 is MNHNS and CDR2 is SASEGT in the germline V gene. V was trimmed by 2 bases and J by 1 base, leaving 12 bases between them. The CDR3 contains 15 residues.

The chain joins TRBV7-3 to TRBJ1-1, with 7 bases identical to TRBD1. Germline CDR1 is SGHTA and CDR2 is FQGTGA. The CDR3 runs 15 residues. With V trimmed by 5 bases and J by 3 bases, 9 bases remained unmatched. CDR3: CASSHGLRGDTEAFF. In nucleotides, the CDR3 is TGTGCCAGCAGCCATGGGCTCAGGGGGGACACTGAAGCTTTCTTT.

The chain recombines TRBV5-1 with TRBJ2-3; 9 positions match TRBD2. The CDR3 has 16 residues. Per the germline V gene, CDR1 is SGHRS and CDR2 is YFSETQ. With 4 bases clipped from V and 4 bases from J, the junction kept 10 bases outside the gene matches. CDR3: CASSPLGAGGADTQYF. DNA of the CDR3: TGCGCCAGCAGCCCCCTAGGGGCGGGAGGGGCAGATACGCAGTATTTT. The full variable domain, its missing parts supplied by reference TRBV5-1 and TRBJ2-3, is KAGVTQTPRYLIKTRGQQVTLSCSPISGHRSVSWYQQTPGQGLQFLFEYFSETQRNKGNFPGRFSGRQFSNSRSEMNVSTLELGDSALYLCASSPLGAGGADTQYFGPGTRLTVL.

This clone was seen only once. The chain uses TRBV19 and TRBJ1-3; unclear D gene. Trimming took 5 bases from V and 4 from J, leaving 15 bases between them. The CDR3 contains 15 residues. CDR1 and CDR2 from the germline V gene are LNHDA and SQIVND (reference sequence). The CDR3 DNA reads as TGTGCCAGTAGTCCCGGGAGGACTCAAGGAAACACCATATATTTT. Its translation: CASSPGRTQGNTIYF.

The chain uses TRBV2 and TRBJ1-1; tentatively, D is TRBD1 (6 bases). The CDR3 spans 17 residues. The germline V gene has CDR1 SNHLY and CDR2 FYNNEI. Trimming pared 4 bases from V and 1 base from J, leaving 19 bases between. DNA of the CDR3: TGTGCCAGCAGTGTTCGGGGGGCGCTTCCGGCGAACACTGAAGCTTTCTTT. The encoded protein is CASSVRGALPANTEAFF.

The chain links TRBV10-3 to TRBJ1-2, with D hard to call. Germline loops: CDR1 ENHRY, CDR2 SYGVKD. V gave up 2 bases and J gave up 1 base, with 8 bases separating them. This CDR3 spans 14 amino acids. The CDR3, as DNA: TGTGCCATCAGTGAGGGACTGAATAACTATGGCTACACCTTC. Translating gives CAISEGLNNYGYTF.

The gene calls are TRBV2 and TRBJ2-3; 11 bases match TRBD2. Germline V gene sequence: CDR1 SNHLY, CDR2 FYNNEI. The CDR3 runs 16 residues. Trimming took 4 bases from V and 2 from J; bases not matched to a gene: 5. CDR3 residues: CASSAGTSGFTDTQYF. The DNA of the CDR3 is TGTGCCAGCAGTGCCGGGACTAGCGGATTCACAGATACGCAGTATTTT.

The chain recombines TRBV4-2 with TRBJ1-1; D is ambiguous. V gave up 1 base and J gave up 1 base, with 13 bases separating them. Germline CDR1 is LGHNA and CDR2 is YNFKEQ. The CDR3 extends over 16 amino acids. CDR3 sequence (DNA): TGTGCCAGCAGCCAAGTAGCGACGACTGGGAACACTGAAGCTTTCTTT. Translated, it gives CASSQVATTGNTEAFF.

This chain joins TRBV19 and TRBJ2-2, with a tentative D call TRBD1 (6 bases). Trimming removed 10 bases at V and 4 bases at J, with 22 bases between. The CDR3 length is 16 residues. Germline V CDR1 and CDR2: LNHDA, SQIVND (reference sequence). The CDR3 nucleotides read TGTGCCACCCGTTGGACAGCTTTAGGGGCCACCGGGGAGCTGTTTTTT. This codes for CATRWTALGATGELFF.

The chain recombines TRBV7-9 with TRBJ1-5; D may be TRBD1 (6 bases). The CDR3 consists of 15 residues. V was trimmed by 5 bases and J by 2 bases, leaving 13 bases between them. Germline values: CDR1 SEHNR, CDR2 FQNEAQ (reference sequence). The chain's CDR3 is CASSPTGGGNQPQHF. Here the CDR3 DNA reads TGTGCCAGCAGCCCTACGGGGGGCGGCAATCAGCCCCAGCATTTT.

The V and J genes are TRBV6-5 and TRBJ1-3; D is unresolved. This CDR3 has 16 residues. The V and J ends lost 0 bases and 0 bases respectively, with 9 bases between them. CDR1 MNHEY and CDR2 SVGAGI come from the germline V gene. The CDR3, as DNA: TGTGCCAGCAGTTACTCGTCACAGACCTCTGGAAACACCATATATTTT. It translates to CASSYSSQTSGNTIYF.

The chain combines TRBV5-6 with TRBJ2-5, with D possibly being TRBD2 (6 bases). The germline gives CDR1 SGHDT, CDR2 YYEEEE. V lost 4 bases and J lost 4, with 14 bases in between. The CDR3 spans 14 residues. The DNA for the CDR3 is TGTGCCAGCAGCGGGGACTCCCTTAGAGAGACCCAGTACTTC. This sequence encodes CASSGDSLRETQYF.

The chain has TRBV5-6 and TRBJ1-4; D possibly corresponds to TRBD1 (6 bases). V lost 4 bases, J lost 0 bases, and 16 bases lay in between. The CDR3 runs to 17 residues. The germline CDR1 and CDR2 sequences are SGHDT and YYEEEE. The CDR3 region has the DNA TGTGCCAGCAGCCTGAGGGGGAGAGTGTCAACTAATGAAAAACTGTTTTTT. Protein sequence: CASSLRGRVSTNEKLFF.

This clone was counted once. This chain joins TRBV19 and TRBJ2-7; perhaps TRBD2 as D (6 bases). Trimming removed 5 bases at V and 4 bases at J, with 12 bases between. The CDR3 spans 13 residues. Germline CDR1 LNHDA, CDR2 SQIVND (reference sequence). The CDR3 protein is CASSAGSRYEQYV. As DNA, the CDR3 is TGTGCCAGTAGTGCCGGGAGCAGATACGAGCAGTACGTC.

Here the CDR3 reads CASSSSGGNTQYF. Here the CDR3 DNA reads TGTGCCAGCAGTTCTAGCGGGGGAAATACGCAGTATTTT. The chain uses TRBV6-4 and TRBJ2-3, with 10 bases matching TRBD2. This CDR3 spans 13 amino acids. Unmatched junction bases numbered 3, after V lost 5 bases and J lost 7 bases. The germline CDR1 and CDR2 sequences are MRHNA and SNTAGT.

The chain carries TRBV12-5 and TRBJ1-2; D possibly corresponds to TRBD1 (6 bases). Per the germline V gene, CDR1 is LGHNT and CDR2 is FRNRAP. This CDR3 comprises 13 residues. V shed 4 bases and J shed 4 bases, with 10 bases lying between them. The CDR3 coding sequence is TGTGCTAGTGGTTCGGACAGTCTCTATGGCTACACCTTC. Amino acid sequence: CASGSDSLYGYTF.

The table lists this clone with a count of one. The same CDR3 also results from other DNA sequences found in this sample. The rearrangement uses TRBV14 and TRBJ1-1, with a weak D call TRBD1 (5 bases). The CDR3 has 13 residues. The V gene lost 4 bases and the J gene lost 1 base, with 7 bases spanning the gap. Germline V CDR1 and CDR2: SGHDN, FVKESK. CDR3: CASSLTANTEAFF. The CDR3 DNA sequence: TGTGCCAGCAGCCTGACAGCGAACACTGAAGCTTTCTTT.

The J gene is TRBJ2-5, the V gene TRBV2; 9 bases line up with TRBD1. CDR1 SNHLY and CDR2 FYNNEI come from the germline V gene. Unmatched junction bases numbered 6, after V lost 2 bases and J lost 5 bases. The CDR3 extends over 15 amino acids. CDR3 DNA sequence: TGTGCCAGCAGTGAATGGGACAGGGTGGGCGAGACCCAGTACTTC. Amino acid sequence: CASSEWDRVGETQYF.

This clone was seen once. This chain joins TRBV5-4 and TRBJ2-3, with TRBD1 matching 12 bases. V was pared by 3 bases and J by 5 bases, with 4 bases of the junction left unmatched. The germline V gene encodes CDR1 SGHNT and CDR2 YYREEE (reference sequence). The CDR3 consists of 15 residues. The CDR3 bases are TGTGCCAGCAGCTGGGGGACAGGGGGCCTAGATACGCAGTATTTT. Protein sequence: CASSWGTGGLDTQYF.